This T cell receptor (beta chain) was obtained from a study of blood T cell repertoires in COVID-19 (dated by TCRdb to 2020 to 2022). Study-wide context: Collaborator samples came from the United States, Italy and Spain and covered acute and convalescent phases of COVID-19. Subjects who had been exposed to COVID-19, were actively infected with it, or had recovered from it provided the deeply sampled blood TCRbeta repertoires that made up the dataset. The samples were drawn from the first 160 participants of the ongoing ImmuneRACE study and from some 1,300 subjects provided by 6 global collaborators. The repertoires were made available in a free public database intended to serve as a resource for research on the immune response to SARS-CoV-2. Where available, HLA class I and class II types were obtained from metadata supplied by the sample provider rather than from assay-based typing. The sample metadata nearly always contained a de-identified subject ID, COVID-19 status, age in years and sex. The material from the prospective study consisted of cDNA or gDNA derived from T cells, B-cell-depleted T cells, or PBMCs. Study-wide conclusions, independent of this receptor: The quantity of clinical and demographic metadata differed by source and by participant and was supplied without curation.

A single count supports this clone. Its antigen remains unidentified. No base qualities exist here, and no much larger clone lies one base off it. Each collaborating institution followed its own protocols to collect whole blood in K2EDTA tubes. For TCRbeta analysis, collaborators shipped samples in one of three forms: frozen whole blood, isolated PBMCs, or DNA extracted from either of those sample types. The immunoSEQ Assay, a bias-controlled multiplex PCR, was used to amplify TCRbeta CDR3 regions from genomic DNA. As for the original processing: The number of nucleated cells in each sample was estimated from the amplification of reference gene primers within the assay. To quantify the absolute abundance of each unique TCRbeta CDR3 rearrangement, sequence reads were collapsed and filtered. For each sample, productive Simpson clonality was calculated as the square root of Simpson's diversity index across productive rearrangements. This is the immuneACCESS table as TCRdb keeps it, with only in-frame sequences that have V and J called. A part of the clones is gone; compared with another copy, unresolved V genes explain less than half, and the rest is unexplained. V and J calls and clone size are those listed in that table; D and trimming were worked out from the DNA. The sample data list 90,000 to 120,000 clones, and approximately 83% of these were observed just once. The leading ten clones occupy about 3.8% of the sample.

A distance of 13 bases separates the germline ends of V and J, which lose 0 bases and 10 bases respectively. The CDR3 spans 14 residues, from the cysteine through the phenylalanine. Only the CDR3 DNA is retained, 42 bases long and in frame from the first base. CDR1 and CDR2, looked up from the germline V gene (reference sequence), are LGHDT and YNNKEL. Material: peripheral blood. The receptor chain draws on TRBV3-1 (or the pseudogene TRBV3-2) and TRBJ2-1; a tentative D match to TRBD2 spans 6 bases. The sequence was obtained from a woman in her 70s with acute or convalescent COVID-19. CDR3 reads: CASSQDWGGGEQFF. At the DNA level, the sequence is TGTGCCAGCAGCCAAGACTGGGGAGGAGGGGAGCAGTTCTTC.